These T cell receptor beta chains were read from a single sample in a study of shared clonotypes between healthy human individuals. Generated by immunoSEQ multiplex PCR, the TCRdb table keeps only in-frame clones and is missing some. The profile shows 950,000 to 1,100,000 clones, 65% to 80% of them singletons. What was sequenced was memory CD4+ T cells sorted from blood. The receptors were gathered from a man aged 18-30 years in good health. Each CDR3 is given with its conserved first and last residue. Each record gives: V gene, clone size, D gene, J gene, CDR3 DNA, CDR3 protein. The D gene is left open where the match is weak. Size values are once, few and many counts, or a class for expanded clones, and some rows have none.

V: TRBV5-1; size: NA; D: TRBD1; J: TRBJ1-2; DNA: TGCGCCAGCAGCTTGCCGCGGACAGGGGGCCCGGGAGGCTACACCTTC; CDR3: CASSLPRTGGPGGYTF
V: TRBV2; size: NA; D: TRBD1; J: TRBJ2-7; DNA: TGTGCCAGCAGCAAAAACGTGGGACAGGCCTACGAGCAGTACTTC; CDR3: CASSKNVGQAYEQYF
V: TRBV7-2; size: few; D: NA; J: TRBJ2-2; DNA: TGTGCCAGCAGCTTGGCGGGACCGAACACCGGGGAGCTGTTTTTT; CDR3: CASSLAGPNTGELFF
V: TRBV9; size: NA; D: NA; J: TRBJ1-2; DNA: TGTGCCAGCAGCGTAGGGACCTCTGGCTATGGCTACACCTTC; CDR3: CASSVGTSGYGYTF
V: TRBV11-1; size: NA; D: TRBD1; J: TRBJ1-1; DNA: TGTGCCAGCAGCTCGGACAGGGGGGTAGGCACTGAAGCTTTCTTT; CDR3: CASSSDRGVGTEAFF
V: TRBV30; size: once; D: NA; J: TRBJ2-3; DNA: TGTGCCTGGAGTTCGACTAGTGATACGCAGTATTTT; CDR3: CAWSSTSDTQYF
V: TRBV5-1; size: NA; D: TRBD1; J: TRBJ2-5; DNA: TGCGCCAGCAGCCTGACAGGGGTCGAGACCCAGTACTTC; CDR3: CASSLTGVETQYF
V: TRBV30; size: many; D: NA; J: TRBJ2-2; DNA: TGTGCCTGGAAAGGCGGTCGGGGGACCGGGGAGCTGTTTTTT; CDR3: CAWKGGRGTGELFF
V: TRBV7-8; size: few; D: NA; J: TRBJ2-6; DNA: TGTGCCAGCAGCTCAGTAGGTACTTCGAAGGCTGGGGCCAACGTCCTGACTTTC; CDR3: CASSSVGTSKAGANVLTF
V: TRBV9; size: NA; D: TRBD1; J: TRBJ1-1; DNA: TGTGCCAGCAGCGTAGGGGACAGGGTGAACACTGAAGCTTTCTTT; CDR3: CASSVGDRVNTEAFF
V: TRBV5-1; size: NA; D: NA; J: TRBJ2-5; DNA: TGCGCCAGCAGCCCCCCGGGGGCGGGGGAGACCCAGTACTTC; CDR3: CASSPPGAGETQYF
V: TRBV6-1; size: few; D: TRBD2; J: TRBJ2-7; DNA: TGTGCCAGCAGTCTCCTAGCGGGAGTAAACGAGCAGTACTTC; CDR3: CASSLLAGVNEQYF
V: TRBV5-1; size: once; D: NA; J: TRBJ2-5; DNA: TGCGCCAGCAGCTTGGGGCCTCAAGAGACCCAGTACTTC; CDR3: CASSLGPQETQYF
V: TRBV14; size: NA; D: NA; J: TRBJ2-5; DNA: TGTGCCAGCAGCCCCTCCGGAGGGGTTACCTCTGAGACCCAGTACTTC; CDR3: CASSPSGGVTSETQYF
V: TRBV18; size: NA; D: TRBD1; J: TRBJ1-1; DNA: TGTGCCAGCTCACCACCGGGACAGGGGGGTAGTGAAGCTTTCTTT; CDR3: CASSPPGQGGSEAFF
V: TRBV7-2; size: NA; D: NA; J: TRBJ2-3; DNA: TGTGCCAGCAGCTTAGTCGTGGGAGGTAGCACAGATACGCAGTATTTT; CDR3: CASSLVVGGSTDTQYF
V: TRBV10-3; size: once; D: NA; J: TRBJ2-7; DNA: TGTGCCATCAGTGTTGGGGTCTATTCGGTCGAGCAGTACTTC; CDR3: CAISVGVYSVEQYF
V: TRBV5-6; size: NA; D: NA; J: TRBJ1-2; DNA: TGTGCCAGCAGCCCCCCCCTTCAGACCGCTTATGGCTACACCTTC; CDR3: CASSPPLQTAYGYTF
V: TRBV30; size: NA; D: TRBD2; J: TRBJ2-7; DNA: TGTGCCTGGATCCCGTCCTTCGGACCGGTTGTGGGGACTAGCGGGGGGATCTACGAGCAGTACTTC; CDR3: CAWIPSFGPVVGTSGGIYEQYF
V: TRBV29-1; size: NA; D: NA; J: TRBJ2-2; DNA: TGCAGCGCAACGGCCCTAGCGAGCACCGGGGAGCTGTTTTTT; CDR3: CSATALASTGELFF
V: TRBV6-1; size: NA; D: NA; J: TRBJ1-3; DNA: TGTGCCAGCCAGAAACAGGTCTCTGGAAACACCATATATTTT; CDR3: CASQKQVSGNTIYF
V: TRBV9; size: NA; D: NA; J: TRBJ2-3; DNA: TGTGCCAGCAGCCCCCGCCCCCTCCAGCCGAGCACAGATACGCAGTATTTT; CDR3: CASSPRPLQPSTDTQYF
V: TRBV18; size: once; D: NA; J: TRBJ2-3; DNA: TGTGCCAGCTCACCGTACACAGATACGCAGTATTTT; CDR3: CASSPYTDTQYF
V: TRBV18; size: NA; D: NA; J: TRBJ1-2; DNA: TGTGCCAGCTCACCACGGGACAACTATGGCTACACCTTC; CDR3: CASSPRDNYGYTF
V: TRBV19; size: NA; D: TRBD2; J: TRBJ2-5; DNA: TGTGCCAGTAGTATGGGGACTAGTATGGAGACCCAGTACTTC; CDR3: CASSMGTSMETQYF
V: TRBV7-8; size: NA; D: NA; J: TRBJ1-5; DNA: TGTGCCAGCAGCTCAGGGACCGGGAATGGAAGGCCCCAGCATTTT; CDR3: CASSSGTGNGRPQHF
V: TRBV7-8; size: NA; D: TRBD2; J: TRBJ2-5; DNA: TGTGCCAGCAGCTTAGTCGGAGGCGGGAGGGAGACCCAGTACTTC; CDR3: CASSLVGGGRETQYF
V: TRBV2; size: NA; D: TRBD2; J: TRBJ2-1; DNA: TGTGCCAGTGGGGGGGATGGAAATGAGCAGTTCTTC; CDR3: CASGGDGNEQFF
V: TRBV5-1; size: NA; D: TRBD1; J: TRBJ1-2; DNA: TGCGCCAGCAGCCCAGAGACAGGGACCTATGGCTACACCTTC; CDR3: CASSPETGTYGYTF
V: TRBV30; size: NA; D: NA; J: TRBJ1-6; DNA: TGTGCCTGGAGTGCTAATTCACCCCTCCACTTT; CDR3: CAWSANSPLHF
V: TRBV5-1; size: NA; D: NA; J: TRBJ2-5; DNA: TGCGCCAGCAGCTTAATAGGTACTCCACAAGAGACCCAGTACTTC; CDR3: CASSLIGTPQETQYF
V: TRBV2; size: NA; D: TRBD2; J: TRBJ2-5; DNA: TGTGCCAGCGGTTGGGGACTAGATAAAGAGACCCAGTACTTC; CDR3: CASGWGLDKETQYF
V: TRBV28; size: once; D: NA; J: TRBJ2-5; DNA: TGTGCCAGCAGTTTTTTCGGCGTTGAGACCCAGTACTTC; CDR3: CASSFFGVETQYF
V: TRBV6-5; size: NA; D: NA; J: TRBJ1-6; DNA: TGTGCCAGCAGTTCTACAGGGCTGAATTCACCCCTCCACTTT; CDR3: CASSSTGLNSPLHF
V: TRBV5-1; size: NA; D: NA; J: TRBJ1-1; DNA: TGCGCCAGCAGCTACGACAGTGCTGAAGCTTTCTTT; CDR3: CASSYDSAEAFF
V: TRBV10-3; size: NA; D: TRBD1; J: TRBJ2-7; DNA: TGTGCCATCGGACCACAGGGGGCTGGGTCCTACGAGCAGTACTTC; CDR3: CAIGPQGAGSYEQYF
V: TRBV11-2; size: NA; D: NA; J: TRBJ2-1; DNA: TGTGCCAGCAGCTTAGCGGTTCTAGTGGGTGAGCAGTTCTTC; CDR3: CASSLAVLVGEQFF